The 5 T cell receptor beta chains reported below all come from one sample, sequenced in a study of T cell responses to AZD1222 COVID-19 vaccine. The data were produced by immunoSEQ multiplex PCR, yet TCRdb's version contains in-frame clones alone and is incomplete. This table holds around 88,000 clones, 86% found once. The sample was peripheral blood, taken on day 0 of AZD1222 vaccination. All receptors derive from an adult in good health.

This clone was recorded once. CDR3 sequence: CASSLGQGNGYGYTF. CDR3 nucleotides: TGTGCCAGCAGCTTGGGACAGGGGAATGGATATGGCTACACCTTC. The chain joins TRBV5-6 to TRBJ1-2; 8 bases map to TRBD1. The CDR3 has 15 residues. CDR1 and CDR2 from the germline V gene are SGHDT and YYEEEE. V gave up 0 bases and J gave up 5 bases; unmatched junction bases: 6.

The V gene is TRBV19, the J gene TRBJ1-2, with TRBD1 matching over 7 bases. CDR1 and CDR2 (germline): LNHDA, SQIVND (reference sequence). The CDR3 sequence is 15 residues long. Trimming took 5 bases from V and 5 from J; bases not matched to a gene: 11. This CDR3 is CASSYDRALRYGYTF. The CDR3 DNA reads TGTGCCAGTAGTTACGACAGGGCGCTGAGGTATGGCTACACCTTC.

V usage is TRBV7-2 and J usage is TRBJ1-1; 8 nucleotides line up with TRBD1. Per the germline V gene, CDR1 is SGHTA and CDR2 is FQGNSA. Losses at the gene ends were 1 base for V and 1 base for J; bases not matched to a gene: 2. The CDR3 spans 15 residues. The CDR3 sequence is CASSLGRGQNTEAFF. The CDR3, as DNA: TGTGCCAGCAGCTTAGGCAGGGGGCAGAACACTGAAGCTTTCTTT.

The rearrangement uses TRBV10-1 and TRBJ1-2; D possibly corresponds to TRBD1 (5 bases). CDR3 length: 13 residues. Germline lookup yields CDR1 WNHNN and CDR2 SYGVQD (reference sequence). V gave up 4 bases and J gave up 4 bases, with 10 bases separating them. CDR3 region: CASSVQALYGYTF. CDR3 coding DNA: TGCGCCAGCAGTGTACAGGCCCTCTATGGCTACACCTTC.

The chain recombines TRBV6-5 with TRBJ2-7; possibly TRBD1 for D (6 bases). The V gene lost 4 bases and the J gene lost 2 bases, with 9 bases spanning the gap. The CDR3 is 13 amino acids. Germline V gene data show CDR1 as MNHEY and CDR2 as SVGAGI. This CDR3 is CASSSDRPYEQYF. CDR3 coding DNA: TGTGCCAGCAGTTCGGACAGACCCTACGAGCAGTACTTC.